Presented here are 2 T cell receptor beta chains from one specimen sequenced in a study of radiotherapy plus CTLA-4 blockade in lung cancer. Profiling relied on immunoSEQ multiplex PCR, and the TCRdb table lists in-frame clones only, not all of them. The repertoire holds about 53,000 clones, with approximately 84% as singletons. The specimen comprised peripheral blood, sampled from a patient treated with radiotherapy plus ipilimumab. These receptors all come from a human donor with non-small cell lung cancer whose response to radiotherapy plus ipilimumab could not be evaluated.

The gene calls are TRBV5-1 and TRBJ2-3, with TRBD2 matching 11 bases. This CDR3 has 15 residues. Unmatched junction bases numbered 3, after V lost 2 bases and J lost 4 bases. From germline, CDR1 is SGHRS and CDR2 YFSETQ. CDR3 sequence: CASSFSGRVPDTQYF. The CDR3 DNA reads TGCGCCAGCAGCTTTAGCGGGAGGGTCCCAGATACGCAGTATTTT.

As to this clone: This specimen includes other DNA sequences encoding the same CDR3. The chain couples TRBV7-2 to TRBJ2-3, with 7 bases fitting TRBD1. With V trimmed by 1 base and J by 5 bases, 0 bases remained unmatched. This CDR3 spans 13 amino acids. The germline V gene has CDR1 SGHTA and CDR2 FQGNSA. CDR3 residues: CASSLDRGDTQYF. The CDR3 DNA follows: TGTGCCAGCAGCTTAGACAGGGGAGATACGCAGTATTTT.